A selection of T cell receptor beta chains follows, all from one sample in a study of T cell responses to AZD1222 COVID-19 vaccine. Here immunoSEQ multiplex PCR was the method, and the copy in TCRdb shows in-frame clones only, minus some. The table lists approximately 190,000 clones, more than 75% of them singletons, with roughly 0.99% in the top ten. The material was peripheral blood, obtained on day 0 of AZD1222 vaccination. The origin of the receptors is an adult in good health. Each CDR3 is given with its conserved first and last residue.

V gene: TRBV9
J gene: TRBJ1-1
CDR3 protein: CASSVVRHAEAFF

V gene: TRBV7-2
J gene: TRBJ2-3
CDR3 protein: CASSPQGVGNTQYF

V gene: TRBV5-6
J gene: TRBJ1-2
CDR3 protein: CASSRQGSFYGYTF

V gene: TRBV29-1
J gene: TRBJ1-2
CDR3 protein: CSVEDLRGTNYGYTF

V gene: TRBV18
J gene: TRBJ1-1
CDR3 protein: CASSLGTGDTEAFF

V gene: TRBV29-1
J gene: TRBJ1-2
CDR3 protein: CSVPEMREGYGYTF

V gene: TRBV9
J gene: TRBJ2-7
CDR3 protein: CASSEAPGREAYEQYF

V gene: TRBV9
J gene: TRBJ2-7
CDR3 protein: CASSVAPGQGAYEQYF

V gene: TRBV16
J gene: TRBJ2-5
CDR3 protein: CASSRQTVGGETQYF

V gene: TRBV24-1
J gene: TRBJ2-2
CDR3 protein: CATSDSLTNTGELFF

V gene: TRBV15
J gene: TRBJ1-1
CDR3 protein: CATRTGRHTEAFF

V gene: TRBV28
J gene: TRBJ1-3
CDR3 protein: CASSFVDVPHSGNTIYF

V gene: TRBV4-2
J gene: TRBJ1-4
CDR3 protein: CASSQVPPGTAYEKLFF

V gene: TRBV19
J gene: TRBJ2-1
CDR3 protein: CASSSQKISGAYNEQFF

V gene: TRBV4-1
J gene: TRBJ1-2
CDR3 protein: CASSQEPVGQNYGYTF

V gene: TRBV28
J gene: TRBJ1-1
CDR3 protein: CASRIYTEAFF

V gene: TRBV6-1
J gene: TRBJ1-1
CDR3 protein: CASSKTGGTEAFF

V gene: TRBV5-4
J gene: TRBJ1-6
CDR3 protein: CASRSGTAYNSPLHF

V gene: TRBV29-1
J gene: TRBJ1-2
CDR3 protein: CSVGPDGQEGYGYTF

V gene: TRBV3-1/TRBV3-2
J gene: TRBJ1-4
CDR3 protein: CASSQVAGGAGEKLFF

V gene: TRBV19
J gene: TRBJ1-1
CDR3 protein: CASTLLPGPGAEAFF

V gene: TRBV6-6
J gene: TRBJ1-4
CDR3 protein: CASSRMGLVGEKLFF

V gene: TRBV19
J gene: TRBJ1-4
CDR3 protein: CASSPQTPTNEKLFF

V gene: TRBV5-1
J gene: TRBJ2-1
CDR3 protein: CASSPTSGEYNEQFF

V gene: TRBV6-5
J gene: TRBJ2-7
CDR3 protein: CASSYSGNYEQYF

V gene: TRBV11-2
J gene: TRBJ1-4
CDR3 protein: CASSLEQSATNEKLFF

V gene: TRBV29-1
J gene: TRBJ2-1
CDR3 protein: CSVESGNEQFF

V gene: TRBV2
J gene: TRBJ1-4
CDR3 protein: CASSAGSIEKLFF

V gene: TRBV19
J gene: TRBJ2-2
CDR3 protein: CASSHPGGPNTGELFF

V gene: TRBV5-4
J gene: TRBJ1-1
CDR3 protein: CASSLFQVNTEAFF

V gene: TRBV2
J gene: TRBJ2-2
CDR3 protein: CASSGDSNTGELFF

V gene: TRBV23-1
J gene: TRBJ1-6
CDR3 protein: CASSRPGLGNSPLHF

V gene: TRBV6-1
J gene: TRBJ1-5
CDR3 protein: CASSEQGPLKTGAYSNQPQHF

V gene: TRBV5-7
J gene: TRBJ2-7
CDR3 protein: CASSRPGQAPYEQYF

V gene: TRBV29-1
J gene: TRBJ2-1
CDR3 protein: CSGSSGRSNEQFF

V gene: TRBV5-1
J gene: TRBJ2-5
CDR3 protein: CASSLEGGQETQYF

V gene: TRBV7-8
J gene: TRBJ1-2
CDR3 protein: CASSQRDRDLYGYTF

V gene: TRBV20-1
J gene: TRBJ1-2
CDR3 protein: CSASGKGDRGNYGYTF

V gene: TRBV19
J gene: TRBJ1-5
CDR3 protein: CASSSPYPQPQHF

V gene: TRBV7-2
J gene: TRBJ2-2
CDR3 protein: CASRPPGQRGAGELFF

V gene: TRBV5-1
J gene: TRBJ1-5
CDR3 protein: CASSLGGRESNQPQHF

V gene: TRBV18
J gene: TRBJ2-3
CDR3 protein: CASSPQQSRDTQYF

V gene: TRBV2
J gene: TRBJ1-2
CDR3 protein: CASSTGAGYTF

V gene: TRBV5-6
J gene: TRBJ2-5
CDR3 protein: CASSLTGKETQYF

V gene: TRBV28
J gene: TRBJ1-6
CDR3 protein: CASRSPRGAGSPLHF

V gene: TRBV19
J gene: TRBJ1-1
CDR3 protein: CASWRFNTEAFF

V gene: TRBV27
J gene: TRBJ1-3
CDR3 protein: CASSPTADRAGNTIYF

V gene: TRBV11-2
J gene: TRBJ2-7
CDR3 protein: CASSLWGGQGYEQYF

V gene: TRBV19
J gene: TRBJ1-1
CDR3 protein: CAPRGTEAFF

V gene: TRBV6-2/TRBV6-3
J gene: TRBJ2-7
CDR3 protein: CASSVRTSSYEQYF

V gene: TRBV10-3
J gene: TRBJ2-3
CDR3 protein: CATTPQVPDTQYF